These T cell receptor beta chains were read from a single sample in a study of blood T cell repertoires in COVID-19. Clones were sequenced by immunoSEQ multiplex PCR, and TCRdb holds only the in-frame ones, with some missing. Of tens of thousands of clones in the sample, roughly 90% were seen once. Material for sequencing was peripheral blood. The receptor source for this set is a man aged 45-65 years with COVID-19, enrolled during active disease. Each CDR3 is given without its conserved first and last residue.

>TRBJ1-6|TRBV3-1/TRBV3-2
ASSQGGPDRPSSYNSPLH
>TRBJ1-1|TRBV27
ASSSPGQGLDTEAF
>TRBJ2-1|TRBV5-1
ASRPRAEGSYNEQF
>TRBJ1-4|TRBV6-5
ASSYSWRGNEKLF
>TRBJ1-2|TRBV19
ASSDGGGRYGYT
>TRBJ1-4|TRBV19
ASRTLRGMTTNEKLF
>TRBJ1-2|TRBV9
ASSDRGMVGGYT
>TRBJ2-5|TRBV28
ASSVPDAGLGKTQY
>TRBJ2-7|TRBV18
ASSPGLAGSSSYEQY
>TRBJ1-2|TRBV7-6
ASSSTPGGRGGGGYT
>TRBJ1-1|TRBV4-3
ASSQDRDTEAF
>TRBJ1-1|TRBV7-2
ASSLGGGALNTEAF
>TRBJ1-2|TRBV5-4
ASSLDRERGYT
>TRBJ2-3|TRBV6-5
ASRLRQGVRDTQY
>TRBJ1-2|TRBV9
ASSVGRSNYGYT
>TRBJ2-1|TRBV5-4
ASSLGGRGNEQF
>TRBJ2-1|TRBV9
ASSVGSSSYNEQF
>TRBJ2-3|TRBV4-2
ASSQAAGIITDTQY
>TRBJ1-5|TRBV28
ASRTRTGGGVQPQH
>TRBJ2-7|TRBV29-1
SGGQGYYEQY
>TRBJ2-1|TRBV30
AWSERGVLSSYNEQF
>TRBJ2-5|TRBV5-1
ASRSDQETQY
>TRBJ2-7|TRBV7-8
ASSLPRRWGDYEQY
>TRBJ2-1|TRBV29-1
SVETGQGRDNEQF
>TRBJ1-1|TRBV9
ASSALPGNTEAF
>TRBJ1-1|TRBV6-5
ASSYRRANTEAF
>TRBJ1-6|TRBV28
ASRTLHNSPLH
>TRBJ1-2|TRBV28
ASSSPTGYYGYT
>TRBJ2-2|TRBV11-3
ASSFTITGELF